Below, 29 T cell receptor beta chains from the same sample are listed, as sequenced in a study of blood T cell repertoires in COVID-19. Assay: immunoSEQ multiplex PCR; the TCRdb copy retains only in-frame clones and omits some. The sample carries more than 300,000 clones, 88% recorded once. Material for sequencing was peripheral blood. These TCRs come from a woman between 70 and 85 years old with COVID-19, enrolled during active disease.

This clone has more than one count but fewer than ten. V and J are TRBV6-6 and TRBJ1-2, with D possibly being TRBD1 (5 bases). This CDR3 contains 11 residues. V was shortened by 11 bases and J by 8 bases, with 15 bases between the two germline ends. Germline values: CDR1 MNHNY, CDR2 SVGAGI (reference sequence). The CDR3: CALGGSEGYTF. For the CDR3, the DNA is TGTGCCCTCGGGGGGAGTGAAGGCTACACCTTC.

This chain uses TRBV3-1 (or the pseudogene TRBV3-2) with TRBJ1-1; 7 bases map to TRBD1. The ends lost 4 bases at V and 6 bases at J; junction bases unmatched: 8. The CDR3 is made up of 14 amino acids. Germline V CDR1 and CDR2: LGHDT, YNNKEL (reference sequence). This CDR3 reads CASSPGTDRAEAFF. CDR3 sequence (DNA): TGTGCCAGCAGCCCCGGGACAGACAGGGCTGAAGCTTTCTTT.

The chain couples TRBV4-1 to TRBJ1-4; D unclear. Germline V gene lookup returns CDR1 MGHRA and CDR2 YSYEKL. V gave up 4 bases and J gave up 8 bases, with 17 bases separating them. This CDR3 is built from 15 residues. CDR3 nucleotide sequence: TGCGCCAGCAGCCGGCTCCCGGGGATTGGGGAAAAACTGTTTTTT. It specifies CASSRLPGIGEKLFF.

The chain combines TRBV24-1 with TRBJ1-5, with TRBD1 as a possible D gene (5 bases). Germline V gives CDR1 KGHDR, CDR2 SFDVKD. V lost 6 bases to trimming and J lost 0 bases, with 8 bases between them. There are 14 residues in the CDR3. CDR3 sequence reads: CATSPTDSNQPQHF. For the CDR3, the DNA is TGTGCCACCAGTCCGACAGATAGCAATCAGCCCCAGCATTTT.

This clone was observed a single time. This chain links TRBV5-1 with TRBJ1-2; TRBD1 agrees at 8 bases. Germline values: CDR1 SGHRS, CDR2 YFSETQ. Trimming took 5 bases from V and 7 from J; bases not matched to a gene: 10. There are 14 residues in the CDR3. The CDR3 here is CASSQGTGGSGYTF. CDR3 coding DNA: TGCGCCAGCAGTCAAGGGACAGGCGGCAGTGGCTACACCTTC.

This chain uses TRBV5-4 with TRBJ1-1; TRBD1 matches at 7 bases. Trimming cost V 8 bases and J 1 base; bases outside gene matches: 5. CDR1 is SGHNT and CDR2 is YYREEE in the germline V gene (reference sequence). This CDR3 is 13 amino acids long. The CDR3 protein is CASLRQGNTEAFF. The CDR3 DNA reads TGTGCCAGTCTGAGACAGGGGAACACTGAAGCTTTCTTT. The full variable domain, in which reference TRBV5-4 and TRBJ1-1 provide the parts outside the CDR3, is ETGVTQSPTHLIKTRGQQVTLRCSSQSGHNTVSWYQQALGQGPQFIFQYYREEENGRGNFPPRFSGLQFPNYSSELNVNALELDDSALYLCASLRQGNTEAFFGQGTRLTVV.

The chain recombines TRBV13 with TRBJ1-3; a weak D match, TRBD1 (5 bases). This CDR3 is built from 14 residues. V lost 3 bases and J 4 bases, leaving 10 bases between the germline ends. CDR1 and CDR2 (germline): PRHDT, FYEKMQ (reference sequence). CDR3 region: CASSFAEGGNTIYF. In DNA, the CDR3 is TGTGCCAGCAGCTTCGCGGAGGGGGGAAACACCATATATTTT.

Concerning this clone itself: Other DNA sequences from this sample encode an identical CDR3 as well. The rearrangement uses TRBV27 and TRBJ1-3; D gene uncertain. V gave up 0 bases and J gave up 0 bases, with 6 bases separating them. The CDR3 runs to 15 residues. From germline, CDR1 is MNHEY and CDR2 SMNVEV (reference sequence). CDR3 bases: TGTGCCAGCAGTTTATCTTCGTCCTCTGGAAACACCATATATTTT. Encoded protein: CASSLSSSSGNTIYF.

The V gene is TRBV7-9, the J gene TRBJ2-7, with 8 bases lining up with TRBD2. The CDR3 contains 15 residues. Germline CDR1 SEHNR, CDR2 FQNEAQ (reference sequence). The V segment lost 2 bases and the J segment 2 bases; nucleotides outside the gene matches: 5. DNA of the CDR3: TGTGCCAGCAGCTTACCTGCACTAGCGGCCTACGAGCAGTACTTC. Protein: CASSLPALAAYEQYF.

The chain combines TRBV7-2 with TRBJ1-1; no firm D call. Trimming took 7 bases from V and 1 from J, leaving 13 bases between them. The V gene's germline CDR1 is SGHTA and CDR2 FQGNSA. The length of the CDR3 is 14 residues. In DNA, the CDR3 is TGTGCCAGCAACCTGACACCCGAGAACACTGAAGCTTTCTTT. This sequence encodes CASNLTPENTEAFF.

The CDR3: CASQRGDTDTQYF. The CDR3 DNA sequence: TGTGCCAGTCAACGGGGGGACACAGATACGCAGTATTTT. The chain recombines TRBV3-1 (or the pseudogene TRBV3-2) with TRBJ2-3, with 7 positions matching TRBD2. Per germline, CDR1 LGHDT and CDR2 YNNKEL (reference sequence). CDR3 length: 13 residues. V shed 9 bases and J 2 bases; nucleotides not matched to a gene: 5.

This clone occurred once. V is TRBV5-1 and J is TRBJ2-7; 9 nucleotides match TRBD2. The germline V gene has CDR1 SGHRS and CDR2 YFSETQ. The CDR3 is made up of 12 amino acids. J was trimmed by 11 bases and V by 0 bases; bases with no gene match: 3. CDR3 sequence: CASSLEGGREYF. Here the CDR3 DNA reads TGCGCCAGCAGCTTGGAGGGCGGGAGGGAGTACTTC.

J is TRBJ1-4 and V is TRBV5-8; possible D gene TRBD1, 6 bases. The CDR3 runs 12 residues. Germline V gene sequence: CDR1 SGHTS, CDR2 YDEGEE. With 0 bases removed from V and 13 bases from J, the gap between germline ends came to 10 bases. The CDR3 bases are TGTGCCAGCAGCTTGGGGCAGGGGCGACTGTTTTTT. This gives the protein CASSLGQGRLFF.

The gene calls are TRBV7-9 and TRBJ1-1; TRBD1 matches 8 bases. Germline CDR1 is SEHNR and CDR2 is FQNEAQ (reference sequence). The CDR3 covers 12 residues. With V trimmed by 8 bases and J by 4 bases, 3 bases remained unmatched. DNA of the CDR3: TGTGCCAGCGGACAGGGATTCACTGAAGCTTTCTTT. Encoded protein: CASGQGFTEAFF.

The count of this clone is one. The chain links TRBV7-9 to TRBJ1-2, with D perhaps TRBD1 (6 bases). CDR3 length: 14 amino acids. The V gene's germline CDR1 is SEHNR and CDR2 FQNEAQ (reference sequence). Trimming took 8 bases from V and 4 from J, leaving 17 bases between them. The CDR3 nucleotides read TGTGCCAGCCGGACAGACCGACGGGGCTATGGCTACACCTTC. This codes for CASRTDRRGYGYTF. The full variable domain, its missing parts supplied by reference TRBV7-9 and TRBJ1-2, is DTGVSQNPRHKITKRGQNVTFRCDPISEHNRLYWYRQTLGQGPEFLTYFQNEAQLEKSRLLSDRFSAERPKGSFSTLEIQRTEQGDSAMYLCASRTDRRGYGYTFGSGTRLTVV.

V is TRBV2 and J is TRBJ1-2; maybe TRBD1 (6 bases). CDR1 and CDR2 from the germline V gene are SNHLY and FYNNEI. Trimming stripped 8 bases from V and 3 bases from J, with 19 bases between. The CDR3 sequence is 15 residues long. CDR3 nucleotides: TGTGCCAGCCACAAGAACAGGGAATCGCACTATGGCTACACCTTC. Translating it yields CASHKNRESHYGYTF.

Only one count was recorded for this clone. The chain uses TRBV19 and TRBJ2-1; no reliable D call. CDR1 and CDR2 (germline): LNHDA, SQIVND (reference sequence). V lost 5 bases and J 7 bases, leaving 12 bases between the germline ends. This CDR3 spans 13 amino acids. The CDR3 reads CASSPPGRNEQFF. CDR3 coding DNA: TGTGCCAGTAGTCCCCCAGGTAGAAATGAGCAGTTCTTC.

The genes are TRBV25-1 and TRBJ1-2; no clear D. The germline gives CDR1 MGHDK, CDR2 SYGVNS. Trimming pared 1 base from V and 4 bases from J, leaving 13 bases between. This CDR3 spans 15 amino acids. This CDR3 is CASSESPPAVYGYTF. The CDR3 nucleotides read TGTGCCAGCAGTGAATCGCCCCCGGCGGTCTATGGCTACACCTTC.

The CDR3 bases are TGTGCCAGCAGCTTGGGACACTTCTACGAGCAGTACTTC. Protein: CASSLGHFYEQYF. V gene TRBV7-9 combines with J gene TRBJ2-7; TRBD1 is a possible D gene (6 bases). V shed 3 bases and J shed 3 bases, with 9 bases lying between them. The CDR3 covers 13 residues. CDR1 and CDR2 from the germline V gene are SEHNR and FQNEAQ (reference sequence).

J is TRBJ2-1 and V is TRBV7-2, with a possible D match to TRBD2 (7 bases). V was cut by 5 bases and J by 7 bases, with 18 bases left in between. CDR3 length equals 15 residues. Germline values: CDR1 SGHTA, CDR2 FQGNSA. The CDR3 loop reads CASSVGGGDGNEQFF. The CDR3 DNA reads as TGTGCCAGCAGCGTCGGAGGGGGGGATGGAAATGAGCAGTTCTTC.

The gene calls are TRBV10-1 and TRBJ2-7, with D possibly being TRBD1 (6 bases). V was pared by 8 bases and J by 3 bases, with 14 bases between. Per the germline V gene, CDR1 is WNHNN and CDR2 is SYGVQD (reference sequence). CDR3 size: 13 residues. DNA for the CDR3: TGCGCCAGCTCCACTACAGGGTTCTACGAGCAGTACTTC. The encoded protein is CASSTTGFYEQYF.

The J gene is TRBJ1-1, the V gene TRBV21-1. TRBV21-1 is given as a pseudogene. The CDR3 has 13 residues. The CDR3 spells CASSKRGRDEAFF. The DNA for the CDR3 is TGTGCCAGCAGCAAACGGGGGAGGGATGAAGCTTTCTTT.

As for this clone: This sample includes further DNA sequences coding for the same CDR3. The rearrangement links TRBV11-2 to TRBJ2-7; 7 bases are a match to TRBD2. The length of the CDR3 is 14 residues. Looked up from germline, CDR1 is SGHAT and CDR2 is FQNNGV. J lost 2 bases, V lost 1 base, and 2 bases had no gene match. The CDR3 region is CASSLGGGTYEQYF. The CDR3 bases are TGTGCCAGCAGCTTAGGGGGGGGTACCTACGAGCAGTACTTC.

The chain combines TRBV7-2 with TRBJ2-2; possibly TRBD2 for D (6 bases). This CDR3 contains 15 residues. Trimming stripped 5 bases from V and 6 bases from J, with 16 bases between. From germline, CDR1 is SGHTA and CDR2 FQGNSA. The CDR3, as DNA: TGTGCCAGCAGCCAAACCGGGACTTTAGCCGGGGAGCTGTTTTTT. Protein product: CASSQTGTLAGELFF.

The chain has TRBV5-1 and TRBJ2-5; TRBD2 aligns across 7 bases. This CDR3 has 16 amino acids. With 2 bases clipped from V and 4 bases from J, the junction kept 11 bases outside the gene matches. Germline loops: CDR1 SGHRS, CDR2 YFSETQ. CDR3 sequence reads: CASSFSGTMAGETQYF. CDR3 DNA: TGCGCCAGCAGCTTTTCCGGGACTATGGCAGGAGAGACCCAGTACTTC.

This clone was seen just once. The V gene is TRBV28, the J gene TRBJ2-5; tentatively, D is TRBD2 (5 bases). Germline V lookup: CDR1 MDHEN, CDR2 SYDVKM. Trimming cost V 6 bases and J 7 bases, with 12 bases left between them. CDR3 length equals 12 residues. The CDR3 loop reads CASSSQLGTQYF. The CDR3 DNA reads as TGTGCCAGCAGCTCCCAACTAGGGACCCAGTACTTC.

The CDR3 sequence is CASSLGDSLSGNTIYF. CDR3 sequence (DNA): TGTGCCAGCAGTTTGGGTGACAGCCTCTCTGGAAACACCATATATTTT. The chain joins TRBV28 to TRBJ1-3; D is possibly TRBD1 (5 bases). Germline loops: CDR1 MDHEN, CDR2 SYDVKM. V was clipped by 3 bases and J by 0 bases, with 12 bases between them. This CDR3 contains 16 residues.

This chain connects TRBV24-1 to TRBJ1-6; 7 bases fit TRBD1. Germline V gene sequence: CDR1 KGHDR, CDR2 SFDVKD. The CDR3 is 21 residues long. Trimming took 0 bases from V and 4 from J; bases not matched to a gene: 17. The CDR3 spells CATSDLEGQRNSYIYNSPLHF. DNA for the CDR3: TGTGCCACCAGTGATTTGGAGGGACAGAGGAATTCCTACATATATAATTCACCCCTCCACTTT.

The rearrangement uses TRBV6-2 or TRBV6-3 and TRBJ1-6; 8 bases map to TRBD1. This CDR3 has 15 amino acids. Germline CDR1 reads MNHEY; CDR2 reads SVGEGT. Trimming removed 6 bases from V and 10 bases from J; junction bases left unmatched: 11. CDR3 sequence (DNA): TGTGCCAGCAGCTCTACCGGGACAGGCTCCTCACCCCTCCACTTT. Translated, it gives CASSSTGTGSSPLHF.